This note documents a single T cell receptor (beta chain) sequence. Its target is not known. It was with 60 Vbeta and 13 Jbeta primers that the PCR ran. Profiling relied on immunoSEQ multiplex PCR, and the TCRdb table lists in-frame clones only, not all of them. The sample lists about 270,000 clones; just over 85% were seen once. The sample originates from a study of cytomegalovirus exposure and HLA in healthy donors. Overall study results and limits: Per a later analysis, approximately 16,000 TCR beta sequences showed association with HLA alleles at 0.05 false discovery rate. Whilst most TCR sequences proved rare, a subset of public TCRs occurred across many donors.

CDR1 is MNHEY and CDR2 is SMNVEV in the germline V gene (reference sequence). The CDR3 contains 15 residues. This TCR derives from a man in his forties or fifties in good health and CMV-seropositive. V gene TRBV27 combines with J gene TRBJ2-5; unclear D gene. Near its end, the DNA agrees better with TRBJ2-7, so the J call may be wrong. Sequences were obtained from PBMCs. CDR3 loop: CASSLSLVGFYEQYF. CDR3 nucleotide sequence: TGTGCCAGCAGTTTATCCCTAGTCGGATTCTACGAGCAGTACTTC.